The clone carrying this T cell receptor (beta chain) was picked up many times. Its cognate antigen is unknown. This entry comes from a study of T cells in Graves' hyperthyroidism and ophthalmopathy. Overall study: Peripheral blood was acquired at first diagnosis, ahead of any therapy whatsoever. General observations from the study: The blood repertoire included most of the expanded thyroid clonotypes above 0.001.

The PBMCs had their origin in approximately 10 ml of fresh peripheral blood. Amplified TCR beta CDR3 regions derived from RNA transcripts. When the TCR CDR3 underwent first-round RT-PCR, the HTBI primer set was used. In TCRdb, the multiplex PCR reads were re-called with MiXCR into one record per CDR3 protein. Counted here are 250,000 to 300,000 distinct CDR3 sequences, roughly 14% occurring once; the ten biggest clones make up about 8%. The CDR3 consists of 17 residues. Trimming pared 2 bases from V and 4 bases from J, leaving 19 bases between. Germline V gene lookup returns CDR1 MNHEY and CDR2 SVGEGT.

The receptor comes from a woman aged 25-40 years with Graves' hyperthyroidism that later progressed to Graves' ophthalmopathy. The chain employs TRBV6-2 or TRBV6-3 and TRBJ2-3; tentatively, D is TRBD1 (5 bases). Material for sequencing was blood. CDR3 in amino acids: CASSYLGRENGADTQYF. Here the CDR3 DNA reads TGTGCCAGCAGTTACCTGGGCAGGGAAAATGGGGCAGATACGCAGTATTTT.